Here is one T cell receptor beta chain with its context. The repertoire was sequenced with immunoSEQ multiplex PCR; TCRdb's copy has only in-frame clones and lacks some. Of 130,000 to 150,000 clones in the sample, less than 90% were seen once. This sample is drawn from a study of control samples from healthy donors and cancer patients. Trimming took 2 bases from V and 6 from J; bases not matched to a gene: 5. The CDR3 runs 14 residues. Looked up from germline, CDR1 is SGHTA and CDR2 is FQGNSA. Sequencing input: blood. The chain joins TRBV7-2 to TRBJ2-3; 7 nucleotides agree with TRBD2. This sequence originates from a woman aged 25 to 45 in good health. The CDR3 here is CASSLLSGTDTQYF. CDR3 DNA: TGTGCCAGCAGCTTACTGAGCGGGACCGATACGCAGTATTTT.